The entry below gives a single T cell receptor beta chain sequence along with its context. Its matching antigen is unknown. Here immunoSEQ multiplex PCR was the method, and the copy in TCRdb shows in-frame clones only, minus some. The sample lists 90,000 to 100,000 clones, approximately 90% occurring once. The record originates from a study of T cells in localized non-small cell lung cancer. Regarding the study as a whole: Adjacent lung exhibited a median of approximately 50 among the 100 most abundant tumor clones. Longer overall survival associated with higher blood T cell density; shorter survival with higher adjacent-lung clonality.

Germline CDR1 SGHNT, CDR2 YYREEE (reference sequence). The germline V and J ends were trimmed by 4 bases and 5 bases, with 19 bases remaining between them. The CDR3 consists of 15 residues. The chain couples TRBV5-4 to TRBJ2-7, with D possibly matching TRBD1 (5 bases). The receptor comes from a woman aged 35 to 69 with stage II squamous cell lung carcinoma. This specimen consisted of PBMCs, obtained before any cancer treatment. CDR3 nucleotides: TGTGCCAGCAGCATCAGGGCAGGGAAGACTGACGAGCAGTACTTC. Protein sequence: CASSIRAGKTDEQYF. The full variable domain, in which reference TRBV5-4 and TRBJ2-7 provide the parts outside the CDR3, is ETGVTQSPTHLIKTRGQQVTLRCSSQSGHNTVSWYQQALGQGPQFIFQYYREEENGRGNFPPRFSGLQFPNYSSELNVNALELDDSALYLCASSIRAGKTDEQYFGPGTRLTVT.